These 21 T cell receptor beta chains were sequenced from one sample in a study of tumor-infiltrating lymphocytes in primary liver carcinoma. Researchers generated TCR beta cDNA from roughly 520 ng of total RNA, relying on a constant-region primer. A slightly modified ARM-PCR protocol with three nested multiplex PCR rounds produced these TCR beta libraries. Investigators reported that the first two PCR rounds, at roughly 10 cycles each, used TRBV1-TRBV30 forward primers with a C-beta reverse primer. MiXCR was run by TCRdb on the multiplex PCR reads, yielding one entry per CDR3 protein. The repertoire consists of roughly 190,000 distinct CDR3 sequences, with approximately 86% occurring once and the leading ten covering around a sixth. The study co-extracted DNA and RNA from around 20-30 mg of unsorted bulk tissue. The specimen was tumor tissue from primary liver carcinoma. The receptors shown here come from a man in his forties with primary liver carcinoma and hepatitis B virus infection.

J is TRBJ2-6 and V is TRBV11-2; the match to TRBD1 covers 8 bases. The CDR3 has 21 amino acids. CDR1 and CDR2 (germline): SGHAT, FQNNGV. V gave up 5 bases and J gave up 19 bases; unmatched junction bases: 37. The CDR3 loop is CASSMRGDRGFSLSGANVFTF. DNA of the CDR3: TGTGCCAGCAGCATGAGGGGAGACAGGGGCTTTTCCCTCTCTGGGGCCAACGTCTTTACTTTC.

About this clonotype: This CDR3 is missing its conserved last phenylalanine or tryptophan, likely due to a read error. The limits of the CDR3 on the DNA are not certain, so only TCRdb's listed CDR3 is given. The genes are TRBV28 and TRBJ2-1; TRBD1 reflects the table's D call only, with no check against the DNA. The CDR3 is 13 residues long, counting both termini. Germline loops: CDR1 MDHEN, CDR2 SYDVKM. Here the CDR3 reads CASSLVGANELFS.

About this clonotype itself: The missing conserved phenylalanine or tryptophan at the end of this CDR3 makes a read error likely. Because the CDR3's place on the DNA is in doubt, the DNA is left out and the CDR3 is given as listed by TCRdb. The genes are TRBV4-2 and TRBJ2-1; the DNA was not compared with TRBD1, the D call given in the table. From germline, CDR1 is LGHNA and CDR2 YNFKEQ. With termini counted, the CDR3 has 16 amino acids. The CDR3 spells CTSSHAGGQGNNEQFI.

By sample share, this clonotype is medium-sized. The chain recombines TRBV6-2 or TRBV6-3 with TRBJ2-1, with 11 bases matching TRBD2. V lost 6 bases to trimming and J lost 9 bases; unmatched junction nucleotides: 4. Germline values: CDR1 MNHEY, CDR2 SVGEGT. CDR3 length: 13 amino acids. The CDR3 spells CASRTSGIGEQFF. In nucleotides, the CDR3 is TGTGCCAGCAGGACTAGCGGGATCGGTGAGCAGTTCTTC.

With regard to this clonotype: The germline gene is not matched at one end of the junction; a read error may be the cause. J is TRBJ2-7 and V is TRBV6-5; D might be TRBD2 (5 bases). CDR1 is MNHEY, CDR2 SVGAGI, per germline. The CDR3 sequence is 15 residues long. CDR3 amino acids: CASSPQRDSSYEQYF. Written as DNA, the CDR3 is TGTGCCAGCAGTCCCCAGAGGGATAGCTCCTATGAGCAGTACTTC.

With regard to this clonotype: A much larger clone lies a single base off, so this may be a read error. This chain connects TRBV6-2 or TRBV6-3 to TRBJ2-1; 8 bases match TRBD1. From germline, CDR1 is MNHEY and CDR2 SVGEGT. CDR3 length equals 16 residues. The CDR3 here is CVSGYRGTASYNEQFF. The CDR3 coding sequence is TGTGTCAGCGGTTACAGGGGGACGGCCTCCTACAATGAGCAGTTCTTC.

Comment on this clonotype: One end of the junction is discordant with germline, which a read error may explain. The chain uses TRBV6-5 and TRBJ2-1; D may correspond to TRBD1 or TRBD2 (5 bases each). This CDR3 has 16 amino acids. Per the germline V gene, CDR1 is MNHEY and CDR2 is SVGAGI. CDR3 region: CAISPILTGRPGEQFF. DNA of the CDR3: TGTGCCATCAGTCCTATCCTAACGGGACGCCCTGGTGAGCAGTTCTTC.

This clonotype was detected many times. This chain links TRBV7-9 with TRBJ2-2; 7 nucleotides match TRBD2. There are 15 residues in the CDR3. CDR1 is SEHNR, CDR2 FQNEAQ, per germline (reference sequence). Trimming removed 6 bases from V and 4 bases from J; junction bases left unmatched: 8. CDR3 protein: CASSSGRAPTGELFF. CDR3 nucleotide sequence: TGTGCCAGCAGTAGCGGGCGGGCACCCACCGGGGAGCTGTTTTTT.

On this clonotype: The junction differs from germline at one of its ends, possibly a read error. The CDR3 sequence is CTSIAVAGWVNNGQFF. CDR3 coding DNA: TGTACCAGCATTGCCGTAGCGGGATGGGTAAACAATGGGCAGTTCTTC. The rearrangement links TRBV14 to TRBJ2-1, with 8 bases fitting TRBD2. Germline CDR1 reads SGHDN; CDR2 reads FVKESK. The CDR3 loop spans 16 amino acids.

The chain is built from TRBV7-9 and TRBJ1-5; no firm D call. The ends were cut back, 6 bases at V and 6 bases at J, with 12 bases in the middle. CDR1 and CDR2 (germline): SEHNR, FQNEAQ (reference sequence). The CDR3 is 13 residues long. The CDR3 DNA is TGTGCCAGCAGGGTATTAGGTGGTCAGCCCCAGCATTTT. This codes for CASRVLGGQPQHF.

This clonotype was seen at least ten times. This chain uses TRBV5-1 with TRBJ1-2; D remains ambiguous. The CDR3 is made up of 13 amino acids. CDR1 and CDR2 (germline): SGHRS, YFSETQ. Trimming removed 4 bases at V and 4 bases at J, with 11 bases between. The CDR3 nucleotides are TGCGCCAGCAGCCACAACCCTTTCTATGGCTACACCTTC. Protein product: CASSHNPFYGYTF.

The sample holds a few counts of this clonotype. Since the CDR3 does not end with the conserved phenylalanine or tryptophan, this likely comes from a read error. J is TRBJ2-3 and V is TRBV10-3; D is uncertain. This CDR3 region has 14 residues. CDR1 is ENHRY and CDR2 is SYGVKD in the germline V gene. The CDR3 is CAISVTTYTDTQYL. CDR3 coding DNA: TGTGCCATCAGTGTAACGACCTACACAGATACTCAGTATTTG.

Points on this clonotype: Mismatch with germline at one junction end may stem from a read error. The rearrangement links TRBV6-2 or TRBV6-3 to TRBJ2-1; 12 nucleotides match TRBD2. Germline V gene sequence: CDR1 MNHEY, CDR2 SVGEGT. This CDR3 comprises 14 residues. The CDR3 DNA sequence: TGTATCAGCAGTTACCGGACTAGCGGGGAGGAACAGCTCTTC. This sequence encodes CISSYRTSGEEQLF.

V and J are TRBV6-2 or TRBV6-3 and TRBJ2-1, with 9 nucleotides matching TRBD2. CDR1 is MNHEY and CDR2 is SVGEGT in the germline V gene. V lost 6 bases and J lost 6; bases outside the gene matches: 9. The CDR3 is 15 amino acids. Written as DNA, the CDR3 is TGTGCCAGCAGCACAGTAGCGGGAGCTTTCAATGAGCAGTTCTTC. The encoded protein is CASSTVAGAFNEQFF.

This clonotype has a count of ten or more. The V and J genes are TRBV30 and TRBJ1-5; 9 nucleotides match TRBD1. Germline lookup yields CDR1 GTSNPN and CDR2 SVGIG (reference sequence). V lost 2 bases to trimming and J lost 4 bases; unmatched junction nucleotides: 6. CDR3 size: 15 residues. The CDR3 loop is CAWSPGTGYNQPQHF. CDR3 DNA: TGTGCCTGGAGTCCGGGGACAGGGTATAATCAGCCCCAGCATTTT.

This clonotype was picked up a small number of times. At one of its ends the junction is not consistent with the germline gene, which may arise from a read error. V and J are TRBV29-1 and TRBJ2-3, with D perhaps being TRBD1 or TRBD2 (6 bases each). The CDR3 consists of 16 residues. CDR1 is SQVTM and CDR2 is ANQGSEA in the germline V gene. The CDR3 DNA reads TGCAGCGTTGACGGAACTAGGGGGGTCGGAACAGTTACGCAGTATTTT. It specifies CSVDGTRGVGTVTQYF.

The V and J genes are TRBV11-2 and TRBJ2-1; TRBD2 might be the D (6 bases). Germline CDR1 SGHAT, CDR2 FQNNGV. The CDR3 length is 15 residues. V lost 5 bases, J lost 13 bases, and 24 bases lay in between. The CDR3 sequence is CASSPGTSSYDGQFF. DNA for the CDR3: TGTGCCAGCAGCCCCGGGACTTCTTCCTACGATGGACAGTTCTTC.

A remark on this clonotype: One end of the junction fails to match germline, which may point to a read error. J is TRBJ2-1 and V is TRBV6-5, with TRBD2 matching over 9 bases. Germline assignment: CDR1 MNHEY and CDR2 SVGAGI. The CDR3 extends over 15 amino acids. The chain's CDR3 is CVSSPTSGGYNEQIF. The CDR3 nucleotides are TGTGTCAGCAGCCCGACTAGCGGAGGTTACAATGAGCAGATCTTC.

For this clonotype: At one end the junction does not follow the germline gene, possibly because of a read error. The gene calls are TRBV11-2 and TRBJ2-1; TRBD2 agrees at 8 bases. The CDR3 covers 17 residues. CDR1 and CDR2 (germline): SGHAT, FQNNGV. The CDR3 region has the DNA TGCGCCAGCAGCTTAGATTGGGGCGGGAGGTTCTACAATGAGCGGTTCTTC. Residues: CASSLDWGGRFYNERFF.

Remarks on this clonotype: Sequence at one end of the junction differs from germline and may be a read error. This chain uses TRBV5-1 with TRBJ2-7, with 9 bases identical to TRBD2. This CDR3 is built from 15 residues. Germline V gene sequence: CDR1 SGHRS, CDR2 YFSETQ. The CDR3 nucleotides read TGCGCCAGTAGCTTTAGCGGGAGCCTCAACTACGAGCAGTACTTC. Translated, it gives CASSFSGSLNYEQYF.

This clonotype was picked up one time. The junction departs from the called germline gene at one end, perhaps through a read error. The chain is built from TRBV4-1 and TRBJ2-1, with no clear D. This CDR3 spans 16 amino acids. Germline V gene sequence: CDR1 MGHRA, CDR2 YSYEKL. In DNA, the CDR3 is TGCGCCAGAAGCACTCCGCCCGCTTCGATTTACAATGAACAGTTCTTC. The encoded protein is CARSTPPASIYNEQFF.